This T cell receptor beta chain was sequenced in a study of blood T cell repertoires in COVID-19. Measured with immunoSEQ multiplex PCR; TCRdb has only the in-frame clones, and not every one. The data contain 230,000 or so clones, less than 90% of them singletons. The study counted Cohort 3 donors as recovered given two negative PCRs, clearance, or symptom resolution. Germline assignment: CDR1 SEHNR and CDR2 FQNEAQ (reference sequence). Losses at the gene ends were 9 bases for V and 2 bases for J; bases not matched to a gene: 3. The CDR3 sequence is 14 residues long. This rearrangement joins TRBV7-9 to TRBJ2-3, with 12 bases that match TRBD2. This TCR was recovered from a woman aged 25 to 45 who had recovered from COVID-19. The sample consisted of PBMCs or T cells enriched from blood (not recorded which). The CDR3, as DNA: TGTGCCAGTGGACTAGCGGGGATCACAGATACGCAGTATTTT. Translating it yields CASGLAGITDTQYF.